This TCR beta chain was obtained from a study of blood T cell repertoires in COVID-19. V lost 6 bases, J lost 13 bases, and 20 bases lay in between. The CDR3 is 13 amino acids. Germline assignment: CDR1 LGHNT and CDR2 FRNRAP. Only in-frame clones appear in the TCRdb table, and some are missing; sequencing was by immunoSEQ multiplex PCR. The sample has 200,000 to 300,000 clones; roughly 80% are singletons. This clonotype was sampled from a woman between 55 and 75 years old with active or convalescent COVID-19. The rearrangement joins TRBV12-5 to TRBJ2-3; D is possibly TRBD1 (6 bases). The material sequenced was peripheral blood. As DNA, the CDR3 is TGTGCTAGTGGCGCCAATTCACAGGGCCCTGAGTATTTT. Amino acids: CASGANSQGPEYF.